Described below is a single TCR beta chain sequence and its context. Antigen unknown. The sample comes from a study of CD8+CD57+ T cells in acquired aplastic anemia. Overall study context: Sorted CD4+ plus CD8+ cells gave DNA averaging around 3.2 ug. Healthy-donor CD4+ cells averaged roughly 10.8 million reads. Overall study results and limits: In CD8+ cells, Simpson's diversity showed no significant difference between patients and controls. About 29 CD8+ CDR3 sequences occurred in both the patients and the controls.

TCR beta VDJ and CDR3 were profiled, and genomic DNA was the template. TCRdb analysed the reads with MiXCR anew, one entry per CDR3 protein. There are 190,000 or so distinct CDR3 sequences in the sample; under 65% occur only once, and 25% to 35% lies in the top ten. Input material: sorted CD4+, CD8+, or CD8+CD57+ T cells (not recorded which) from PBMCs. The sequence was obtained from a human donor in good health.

The CDR3 DNA is TGTGCCAGCAGTTGGGGGGGCCGAGGGACTGAAGCTTTCTTT. It is translated as CASSWGGRGTEAFF. The chain joins TRBV27 to TRBJ1-1; D might be TRBD1 (6 bases). Germline lookup yields CDR1 MNHEY and CDR2 SMNVEV (reference sequence). Trimming removed 4 bases at V and 5 bases at J, with 14 bases between. This CDR3 has 14 residues.